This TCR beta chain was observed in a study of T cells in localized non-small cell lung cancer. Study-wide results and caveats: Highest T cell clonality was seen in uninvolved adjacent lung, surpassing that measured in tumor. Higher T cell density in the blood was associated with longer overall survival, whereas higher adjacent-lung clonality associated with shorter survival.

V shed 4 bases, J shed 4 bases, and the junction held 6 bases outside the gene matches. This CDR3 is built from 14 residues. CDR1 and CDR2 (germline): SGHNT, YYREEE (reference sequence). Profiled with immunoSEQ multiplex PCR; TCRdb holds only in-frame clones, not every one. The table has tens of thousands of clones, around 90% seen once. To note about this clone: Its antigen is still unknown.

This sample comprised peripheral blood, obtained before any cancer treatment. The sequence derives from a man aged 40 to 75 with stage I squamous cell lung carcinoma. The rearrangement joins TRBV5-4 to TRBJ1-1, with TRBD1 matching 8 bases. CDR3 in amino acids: CASSIDRGGTEAFF. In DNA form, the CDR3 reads TGTGCCAGCAGCATAGACAGGGGCGGCACTGAAGCTTTCTTT.